The entry below gives a single T cell receptor (beta chain) sequence along with its context. The germline gives CDR1 SQVTM, CDR2 ANQGSEA. The junction had 9 bases not matched to a gene; V was cut back by 6 bases and J by 4 bases. The CDR3 consists of 13 residues. The data stem from a study of CD8 T cells in Susac syndrome. When the RNA was reverse transcribed, random hexamers were used with an input of 0.5 to 1 ug. TCRdb re-analysed the immunoSEQ multiplex PCR reads in MiXCR, keeping a single row per CDR3 protein. The table lists 100,000 to 150,000 distinct CDR3 sequences, approximately 96% of them singletons.

This receptor was identified in a human donor in good health. The chain links TRBV29-1 to TRBJ2-7; 7 bases match TRBD2. Sequencing used CD4+ T cells from PBMCs. The CDR3 region is CSVPLGREYEQYF. The CDR3 DNA reads TGCAGCGTCCCCCTGGGGCGGGAGTACGAGCAGTACTTC.